This T cell receptor (beta chain) was observed in a study of shared clonotypes between healthy human individuals. As regards this clone: The target antigen is unknown.

General observations from the study: Even with large depth, rarefaction showed that sorted-subset sequencing was incomplete. Naive CD4 clonotypes overlapped across a handful of donors at around 5%.

Among the donors, all were Caucasian adults who lived in Nashville, Tennessee. Trimming cost V 4 bases and J 2 bases; bases outside gene matches: 0. CDR3 length: 16 amino acids. CDR1 and CDR2 from the germline V gene are SNHLY and FYNNEI. An assay was performed, and its level was deep. The repertoire was sequenced with immunoSEQ multiplex PCR; TCRdb's copy has only in-frame clones and lacks some. The sample includes 2 million to 2.5 million clones, just under 95% of them seen just once. J is TRBJ2-1 and V is TRBV2, with TRBD2 matching 15 bases. The TCR sequence derives from a young man in good health. Some clones in this sample may be carry-over from other donors' samples. The sequenced sample consisted of naive CD4+ T cells from PBMCs. Stated subset: CD45RA+ positively selected. The CDR3 nucleotides read TGTGCCAGCAGTGGGACTAGCGGGAGGGCCTACAATGAGCAGTTCTTC. It yields the protein CASSGTSGRAYNEQFF.